Given below is one T cell receptor beta chain in context. TCRdb re-analysed the 5' RACE reads in MiXCR, keeping a single row per CDR3 protein. There are 300,000 to 400,000 distinct CDR3 sequences in the sample; approximately 13% occur only once, and roughly 3% lies in the top ten. This entry belongs to a study of T cells after yellow fever vaccination. Here the sequenced sample was CD4+ T cells sorted from PBMCs, taken 15 days after the yellow fever booster vaccination. The source of this sequence is a man between 18 and 29 years old who received the YFV17D yellow fever vaccine.

The CDR3 loop is CASSLGASTGSEAFF. The CDR3 DNA is TGTGCCAGCAGCTTAGGAGCATCGACAGGGTCTGAAGCTTTCTTT. The gene calls are TRBV7-9 and TRBJ1-1; 7 nucleotides agree with TRBD1. Germline values: CDR1 SEHNR, CDR2 FQNEAQ (reference sequence). Germline trimming cut 1 base from V and 6 bases from J; bases unmatched to any gene: 8. The CDR3 length is 15 residues.